A selection of T cell receptor beta chains follows, all from one sample in a study of T-cell reconstitution after alpha-beta-depleted transplantation in children. MiXCR, run by TCRdb on the PCR reads, gives a single entry per CDR3 protein. The repertoire includes hundreds of thousands of distinct CDR3 sequences, around a tenth of them detected once, and 23% sits in the top ten. The material was peripheral blood, obtained 180 days after TCRalphabeta/CD19-depleted stem cell transplant. The receptors derive from a male patient aged 2-9 years who had a stem cell transplant for chronic granulomatous disease, so the T cells may come from the graft donor. The CDR3 runs from the conserved cysteine through the conserved F or W. The D gene is left open where the match is weak. Expanded clones get a size class; other rows say once, few or many, or leave the size out.

TRBV4-2	TRBJ2-1	13	.	many	CASSQERVQEQFF	TGTGCCAGCAGCCAAGAACGAGTCCAAGAGCAGTTCTTC
TRBV18	TRBJ1-1	13	.	many	CASSLKDSGRAFF	TGTGCCAGCTCACTGAAGGACAGCGGACGAGCTTTCTTT
TRBV20-1	TRBJ2-3	14	TRBD2	many	CSARDSSGPDTQYF	TGCAGTGCTAGAGATTCTAGCGGCCCAGATACGCAGTATTTT
TRBV18	TRBJ1-1	15	.	few	CASSPGAQAYTEAFF	TGTGCCAGCTCACCGGGGGCACAGGCCTACACTGAAGCTTTCTTT
TRBV11-3	TRBJ2-3	14	.	many	CASSLAPSTDTQYF	TGTGCCAGCAGCTTAGCCCCGAGCACAGATACGCAGTATTTT
TRBV7-6	TRBJ2-3	16	TRBD2	many	CASSLGLAGGPDTQYF	TGTGCCAGCAGCTTAGGCCTAGCGGGAGGGCCAGATACGCAGTATTTT
TRBV15	TRBJ2-2	17	TRBD2	.	CATNLVLRGGNTGELFF	TGTGCCACCAACCTAGTCTTGCGGGGGGGCAACACCGGGGAGCTGTTTTTT
TRBV5-1	TRBJ1-4	16	.	many	CASSLTGSATNEKLFF	TGCGCCAGCAGCTTGACAGGTTCTGCAACTAATGAAAAACTGTTTTTT
TRBV7-2	TRBJ2-1	15	.	many	CASSPLNREGNEQFF	TGTGCCAGCAGCCCCCTAAACAGGGAGGGCAATGAGCAGTTCTTC
TRBV5-4	TRBJ2-1	15	.	.	CASSFRGGPADEQFF	TGTGCCAGCAGCTTTCGCGGAGGGCCGGCAGATGAGCAGTTCTTC
TRBV12-3/TRBV12-4	TRBJ1-1	12	.	many	CASSARGTEAFF	TGTGCCAGCAGTGCCCGGGGCACTGAAGCTTTCTTT
TRBV7-3	TRBJ2-5	15	.	many	CASSFKGRSWETQYF	TGTGCCAGCAGCTTCAAGGGGCGTTCTTGGGAGACCCAGTACTTC
TRBV6-1	TRBJ2-1	13	TRBD2	many	CASSEYVTSPQFF	TGTGCCAGCAGTGAATACGTGACTAGCCCTCAGTTCTTC
TRBV28	TRBJ1-5	16	.	many	CASSSDLRSKYQPQHF	TGTGCCAGCAGTTCCGATCTAAGGTCTAAATATCAGCCCCAGCATTTT
TRBV12-3/TRBV12-4	TRBJ2-3	19	TRBD2	.	CASSLVLAGGRISTDTQYF	TGTGCCAGCAGTTTAGTTCTAGCGGGGGGGCGGATTAGCACAGATACGCAGTATTTT
TRBV30	TRBJ1-1	17	TRBD1	.	CAWSRARGHRGNTEAFF	TGTGCCTGGAGTCGGGCCAGGGGGCATAGAGGGAACACTGAAGCTTTCTTT
TRBV12-3/TRBV12-4	TRBJ2-7	16	TRBD1	many	CASSSFRDRGWYEQYF	TGTGCCAGCAGTTCATTCCGGGACAGGGGATGGTACGAGCAGTACTTC
TRBV5-1	TRBJ2-5	18	TRBD2	many	CASSGLADGASLTETQYF	TGCGCCAGCAGCGGTCTAGCGGACGGGGCTAGCCTCACGGAGACCCAGTACTTC
TRBV7-2	TRBJ2-5	17	TRBD2	many	CASSFLGLAGGQETQYF	TGTGCCAGCAGCTTCCTTGGGCTAGCGGGGGGGCAGGAGACCCAGTACTTC
TRBV6-2/TRBV6-3	TRBJ2-3	15	TRBD2	many	CASTRLAANTDTQYF	TGTGCCAGCACCAGACTAGCGGCCAACACAGATACGCAGTATTTT
TRBV10-3	TRBJ2-7	16	TRBD2	many	CAISVRLAESSYEQYF	TGTGCCATCAGTGTACGACTAGCGGAGAGCTCCTACGAGCAGTACTTC
TRBV18	TRBJ2-7	15	.	many	CASSPGLGSSYEQYF	TGTGCCAGCTCACCCGGACTCGGAAGCTCCTACGAGCAGTACTTC
TRBV28	TRBJ2-1	15	TRBD2	many	CASSTVWGGSNEQFF	TGTGCCAGCAGTACCGTTTGGGGCGGGAGCAATGAGCAGTTCTTC
TRBV7-8	TRBJ2-7	14	.	many	CASRRTGPGYEQYF	TGTGCCAGCAGGAGGACGGGACCCGGCTACGAGCAGTACTTC
TRBV30	TRBJ1-5	13	.	many	CAWSMEINQPQHF	TGTGCCTGGAGTATGGAGATTAATCAGCCCCAGCATTTT
TRBV20-1	TRBJ2-5	16	TRBD2	many	CSAQQLAGDHQETQYF	TGCAGTGCACAACAACTAGCGGGGGACCACCAAGAGACCCAGTACTTC
TRBV12-3/TRBV12-4	TRBJ2-1	12	.	many	CASQGSYNEQFF	TGTGCCAGTCAGGGCTCCTACAATGAGCAGTTCTTC
TRBV4-2	TRBJ2-7	15	TRBD2	many	CASSQEETSGYEQYF	TGTGCCAGCAGCCAAGAAGAGACTAGCGGATACGAGCAGTACTTC
TRBV5-1	TRBJ1-1	16	.	many	CASSGGRGPTGTEAFF	TGCGCCAGCAGCGGGGGCAGGGGCCCTACGGGGACTGAAGCTTTCTTT